A single TCR beta chain is shown here with its context. These data belong to a study of radiotherapy plus CTLA-4 blockade in lung cancer. In the study overall: With over 25% of patients having disease control, objective responses were seen in about 19%.

Sequenced by immunoSEQ multiplex PCR; TCRdb stores in-frame clones only, minus some. The sample lists approximately 76,000 clones, roughly 79% occurring once. Focal radiation was given together with CTLA-4 blockade (ipilimumab) to patients with chemo-refractory metastatic non-small-cell lung cancer. The source was peripheral blood, collected from a patient treated with radiotherapy plus ipilimumab. This TCR was recovered from a human donor with non-small cell lung cancer who had a partial response to radiotherapy plus ipilimumab. Some clones in this sample may be carry-over from other donors' samples.

CDR3 protein: CASSPRTGTNYGYTF. In nucleotides, the CDR3 is TGTGCCAGCAGCCCCCGGACAGGGACTAACTATGGCTACACCTTC. This rearrangement joins TRBV16 to TRBJ1-2; 8 bases align to TRBD1. The V gene's germline CDR1 is KGHSY and CDR2 FQNENV. With 4 bases clipped from V and 0 bases from J, the junction kept 4 bases outside the gene matches. This CDR3 has 15 residues. Together with reference TRBV16 and TRBJ1-2, the CDR3 gives the full variable domain: GEEVAQTPKHLVRGEGQKAKLYCAPIKGHSYVFWYQQVLKNEFKFLISFQNENVFDETGMPKERFSAKCLPNSPCSLEIQATKLEDSAVYFCASSPRTGTNYGYTFGSGTRLTVV.